Listed below are T cell receptor beta chains from one sample, sequenced in a study of blood T cell repertoires in COVID-19. Using immunoSEQ multiplex PCR, the repertoire was profiled, and TCRdb retains in-frame clones only, with some absent. The sample contains about 180,000 clones, 75% to 90% of which appear only once. The specimen sequenced was peripheral blood. The receptors here all came from a middle-aged woman with COVID-19, enrolled during active disease. Each CDR3 is given with its conserved first and last residue. D genes are given only for firm matches. Expanded clones are given a class, and other clones once, few, many or no size at all.

d_gene,j_gene,abundance,v_gene,CDR3nt,CDR3aa
-,TRBJ1-6,-,TRBV19,TGTGCCAGTACCCCGGACATGGGTAATTCACCCCTCCACTTT,CASTPDMGNSPLHF
-,TRBJ2-7,-,TRBV13,TGTGCCAGCAGCAGCCGACAGAGCTCCTACGAGCAGTACTTC,CASSSRQSSYEQYF
-,TRBJ2-5,once,TRBV2,TGTGCCAGCCCAGACAGGACACAGACCCAGTACTTC,CASPDRTQTQYF
TRBD1,TRBJ1-2,few,TRBV9,TGTGCCAGCAGCGCCAACCCCGACAGGGGAGGCTATGGCTACACCTTC,CASSANPDRGGYGYTF
TRBD2,TRBJ2-1,-,TRBV19,TGTGCCAGTAGTTCCCCGACTAGCGGGAGTACTAATGAGCAGTTCTTC,CASSSPTSGSTNEQFF
-,TRBJ2-2,-,TRBV19,TGTGCCAGTAGTATTGACAGGCTGAACACCGGGGAGCTGTTTTTT,CASSIDRLNTGELFF
TRBD1,TRBJ1-2,-,TRBV3-1/TRBV3-2,TGTGCCAGCAGCCAAGCAGGGGGTTCATACTATGGCTACACCTTC,CASSQAGGSYYGYTF
TRBD2,TRBJ2-3,once,TRBV6-4,TGTGCCAGCAGTACCAGCGGGGGGGCCGAAAATACGCAGTATTTT,CASSTSGGAENTQYF
-,TRBJ2-1,-,TRBV21-1,TGTGCCAGCAGCCGAGATGAGCAGTTCTTC,CASSRDEQFF
-,TRBJ2-7,-,TRBV6-2/TRBV6-3,TGTGCCAGCAGCCAAGGCTTAGCGACCACCTACGAGCAGTACTTC,CASSQGLATTYEQYF
-,TRBJ1-2,-,TRBV28,TGTGCCAGCAGTTTTCAGGGTAATGGCTACACCTTC,CASSFQGNGYTF
TRBD2,TRBJ2-3,-,TRBV5-1,TGCGCCAGCAGCGGACGGGGGGGTACAGATACGCAGTATTTT,CASSGRGGTDTQYF
TRBD1,TRBJ2-7,-,TRBV28,TGTGCCAGCAGTTTATTCGGGACAGGGGGTTACGAGCAGTACTTC,CASSLFGTGGYEQYF
-,TRBJ2-1,-,TRBV24-1,TGTGCCACCAGCTTCGGTTCCTACAATGAGCAGTTCTTC,CATSFGSYNEQFF
TRBD2,TRBJ2-1,-,TRBV7-9,TGTGCCAGCAGCCCCTTAGTAGCGGGAGTAGTGGGGGGGCAATTTGAGCAGTTCTTC,CASSPLVAGVVGGQFEQFF
TRBD1,TRBJ2-1,-,TRBV12-5,TGTGCTAGTGGTTCAGGGGGTGAGCAGTTCTTC,CASGSGGEQFF
-,TRBJ1-2,-,TRBV6-5,TGTGCCAGCAGTTACTCGAGACAGACAGGCGGCTATGGCTACACCTTC,CASSYSRQTGGYGYTF
-,TRBJ1-1,-,TRBV7-2,TGTGCCAGCAGCTCGTTTGGGGGCAAGGGTGAAGCTTTCTTT,CASSSFGGKGEAFF
-,TRBJ1-2,-,TRBV2,TGTGCCAGCAGTGTACAGGTCAACTATGGCTACACCTTC,CASSVQVNYGYTF
TRBD1,TRBJ1-1,-,TRBV5-1,TGCGCCAGCGGACAGGCCAGCGATCCTGAAGCTTTCTTT,CASGQASDPEAFF
-,TRBJ1-2,-,TRBV4-2,TGTGCCAGCAGCCCACTGGAGGGAAACTATGGCTACACCTTC,CASSPLEGNYGYTF
-,TRBJ1-3,-,TRBV12-3/TRBV12-4,TGTGCCAGCAGCTCTACCCGAAACACCATATATTTT,CASSSTRNTIYF
TRBD2,TRBJ2-7,-,TRBV7-2,TGTGCCAGCAGCTTCGGGACTAGCGGATCCTACGAGCAGTACTTC,CASSFGTSGSYEQYF
TRBD1,TRBJ1-1,-,TRBV18,TGTGCCAGCTCACCTAAGGGGGACAGGATGAACACTGAAGCTTTCTTT,CASSPKGDRMNTEAFF
TRBD2,TRBJ2-1,few,TRBV18,TGTGCCAGCTCACCAGACCTAGCGGGGGGAAATGAGCAGTTCTTC,CASSPDLAGGNEQFF
TRBD1,TRBJ1-1,few,TRBV15,TGTGCCACCAGCAGAGACCGGACAGGGAGGACTGAAGCTTTCTTT,CATSRDRTGRTEAFF
TRBD2,TRBJ2-1,-,TRBV19,TGTGCCAGTGCAGGCTATAGCGGGGGGGTCAATGAGCAGTTCTTC,CASAGYSGGVNEQFF
-,TRBJ1-5,-,TRBV16,TGTGCCAGCAGCCAATGGGGGGGTCAGCCCCAGCATTTT,CASSQWGGQPQHF
-,TRBJ2-7,-,TRBV4-1,TGCGCCAGCAGCCAAGTGGGCGCCTACGAGCAGTACTTC,CASSQVGAYEQYF
-,TRBJ1-2,-,TRBV3-1/TRBV3-2,TGTGCCAGCAGCCCTCAAGAGGCGGGCCCTCGTTATGGCTACACCTTC,CASSPQEAGPRYGYTF
-,TRBJ1-3,-,TRBV7-6,TGTGCCAGCAGCTTAAAGGGCAGGGGCTCTGGAAACACCATATATTTT,CASSLKGRGSGNTIYF
-,TRBJ2-7,-,TRBV5-3,TGTGCCAGAAGCTTGCAGGGATACTCCTACGAGCAGTACTTC,CARSLQGYSYEQYF
-,TRBJ1-1,-,TRBV28,TGTGCCAGCAGCCGCTACGACATCACTGAAGCTTTCTTT,CASSRYDITEAFF
TRBD2,TRBJ2-1,-,TRBV11-1,TGTGCCAGCAGCTGGAGGGGCGGGAGCTCCGGTGAGCAGTTCTTC,CASSWRGGSSGEQFF
TRBD1,TRBJ2-5,-,TRBV7-3,TGTGCCAGCAGCATAGACAGGGGGCAGACCCAGTACTTC,CASSIDRGQTQYF
-,TRBJ1-2,few,TRBV6-5,TGTGCCAGCAGGCGGGGGGCTGTCGTTGACTATGGCTACACCTTC,CASRRGAVVDYGYTF
-,TRBJ2-7,-,TRBV28,TGTGCCAGCAGTTTCTCAGACAGGCATGAGCAGTACTTC,CASSFSDRHEQYF
-,TRBJ2-7,-,TRBV3-1/TRBV3-2,TGTGCCAGCAGCCATGTTTCCCAGGGGAGTGGCGAGCAGTACTTC,CASSHVSQGSGEQYF
TRBD1,TRBJ1-5,-,TRBV28,TGTGCCAGCACCATCGGGACAGGGGTAGATCAGCCCCAGCATTTT,CASTIGTGVDQPQHF
-,TRBJ2-3,-,TRBV28,TGTGCCAGCAGTTTCCACTCACCGAGGGAGCAGTATTTT,CASSFHSPREQYF